One sample yielded the 20 T cell receptor beta chains listed below, sequenced in a study of T cells in Graves' hyperthyroidism and ophthalmopathy. Researchers amplified the TCR beta CDR3 regions from RNA transcripts. During a first-round RT-PCR of the TCR CDR3, the HTBI primer set was used. A single record per CDR3 protein comes from TCRdb applying MiXCR to the multiplex PCR reads. The profile covers some 560,000 distinct CDR3 sequences, with 12% to 15% appearing a single time and roughly 14% taken by the ten largest. The sample was blood. The receptors derive from a woman aged 40 to 50 with Graves' hyperthyroidism.

This clonotype was observed at least ten times. V gene TRBV12-3 or TRBV12-4 combines with J gene TRBJ1-6; D possibly corresponds to TRBD1 (5 bases). V lost 2 bases to trimming and J lost 10 bases, with 15 bases between them. This CDR3 spans 15 amino acids. The CDR3 loop reads CASSLTGRVSSPLHF. The CDR3 DNA follows: TGTGCCAGCAGTTTAACAGGCAGGGTTTCCTCACCCCTCCACTTT.

The table lists this clonotype with many counts. The chain employs TRBV28 and TRBJ2-7, with D tentatively TRBD2 (7 bases). Germline V gene sequence: CDR1 MDHEN, CDR2 SYDVKM. V dropped 2 bases and J dropped 3 bases, with 14 bases sitting between them. The CDR3 is 15 residues long. The CDR3 bases are TGTGCCAGCAGTTTAAGGGGGGGGCGCAGCTACGAGCAGTACTTC. This gives the protein CASSLRGGRSYEQYF.

This clonotype was seen only a few times. The V and J genes are TRBV15 and TRBJ2-3; D remains unclear. V gave up 0 bases and J gave up 1 base, with 8 bases separating them. CDR3 size: 15 residues. Germline CDR1 reads LNHNV; CDR2 reads YYDKDF (reference sequence). The CDR3 is CATSRESPGTDTQYF. CDR3 coding DNA: TGTGCCACCAGCAGAGAGTCTCCTGGCACAGATACGCAGTATTTT. The whole variable domain, remainder taken from reference TRBV15 and TRBJ2-3, is DAMVIQNPRYQVTQFGKPVTLSCSQTLNHNVMYWYQQKSSQAPKLLFHYYDKDFNNEADTPDNFQSRRPNTSFCFLDIRSPGLGDTAMYLCATSRESPGTDTQYFGPGTRLTVL.

The sample holds many counts of this clonotype. V gene TRBV20-1 combines with J gene TRBJ1-5; D unresolved. Looked up from germline, CDR1 is DFQATT and CDR2 is SNEGSKA (reference sequence). Trimming left V 0 bases short and J 0 bases short, with 6 bases between. The CDR3 runs to 14 residues. In DNA, the CDR3 is TGCAGTGCTAGAGATTTCGGTAGCAATCAGCCCCAGCATTTT. It encodes CSARDFGSNQPQHF.

The sample holds many counts of this clonotype. The V and J genes are TRBV5-5 and TRBJ2-7; tentative D call: TRBD1 (6 bases). There are 14 residues in the CDR3. Trimming took 4 bases from V and 4 from J, leaving 15 bases between them. In germline, CDR1 is SGHKS, CDR2 YYEKEE (reference sequence). The CDR3 sequence is CASSVDWTAYEQYF. Written as DNA, the CDR3 is TGTGCCAGCAGCGTAGATTGGACAGCATACGAGCAGTACTTC.

The sample holds many counts of this clonotype. The rearrangement uses TRBV20-1 and TRBJ2-5; 11 bases map to TRBD1. Germline V CDR1 and CDR2: DFQATT, SNEGSKA (reference sequence). This CDR3 is 14 amino acids long. J gave up 6 bases and V 5 bases, and 8 bases lay outside the gene matches. In DNA, the CDR3 is TGCAGTGCTGCCCAGGACAGGGGGCTGAAGACCCAGTACTTC. Translated: CSAAQDRGLKTQYF.

This clonotype has only a few counts. CDR3 residues: CATSRDTWASDAYEQYF. As DNA, the CDR3 is TGTGCCACCAGCAGAGATACCTGGGCTAGCGATGCCTACGAGCAGTACTTC. The chain is built from TRBV15 and TRBJ2-7; D is possibly TRBD2 (6 bases). Germline V lookup: CDR1 LNHNV, CDR2 YYDKDF (reference sequence). The CDR3 is 17 amino acids. V lost 0 bases to trimming and J lost 2 bases, with 17 bases between them.

The table lists this clonotype with a few counts. CDR3 in DNA: TGTGCCACCAGCAGAGATCCGATCGGGACAGCCACCTACAATGAGCAGTTCTTC. Residues: CATSRDPIGTATYNEQFF. The rearrangement uses TRBV15 and TRBJ2-1; 7 bases fit TRBD1. Trimming cost V 0 bases and J 2 bases; bases outside gene matches: 10. The V gene's germline CDR1 is LNHNV and CDR2 YYDKDF (reference sequence). The CDR3 has 18 amino acids. Looking up the rest from reference TRBV15 and TRBJ2-1 gives the full variable domain: DAMVIQNPRYQVTQFGKPVTLSCSQTLNHNVMYWYQQKSSQAPKLLFHYYDKDFNNEADTPDNFQSRRPNTSFCFLDIRSPGLGDTAMYLCATSRDPIGTATYNEQFFGPGTRLTVL.

This sequence joins TRBV15 and TRBJ1-4; D is perhaps TRBD1 (6 bases). CDR1 is LNHNV and CDR2 is YYDKDF in the germline V gene (reference sequence). The CDR3 totals 14 residues. The V end lost 2 bases, the J end lost 5 bases, and 9 bases lay between the germline ends. CDR3 sequence (DNA): TGTGCCACCAGCAGAACCGGACAGAATGAAAAACTGTTTTTT. The encoded protein is CATSRTGQNEKLFF.

This clonotype was recorded many times. The V call is TRBV27, the J call TRBJ2-1, with D possibly TRBD2 on 5 matching bases. The CDR3 sequence is 16 residues long. V was shortened by 3 bases and J by 7 bases, with 19 bases between the two germline ends. Germline CDR1 MNHEY, CDR2 SMNVEV (reference sequence). In DNA form, the CDR3 reads TGTGCCAGCAGTTTGCCTACTAGGGTATCGGGAAATGAGCAGTTCTTC. Protein sequence: CASSLPTRVSGNEQFF.

The genes are TRBV20-1 and TRBJ2-4; 9 bases are shared with TRBD1. V was pared by 4 bases and J by 0 bases, with 19 bases of the junction left unmatched. The CDR3 contains 20 residues. The germline V gene encodes CDR1 DFQATT and CDR2 SNEGSKA (reference sequence). The CDR3 here is CSATPVGTGRGLLAKNIQYF. DNA of the CDR3: TGCAGTGCTACCCCAGTCGGGACAGGGAGAGGGTTACTAGCCAAAAACATTCAGTACTTC.

This clonotype was found many times. This rearrangement joins TRBV5-1 to TRBJ1-1, with D unclear. There are 15 residues in the CDR3. The germline V gene has CDR1 SGHRS and CDR2 YFSETQ. V was cut by 4 bases and J by 1 base, with 14 bases left in between. The CDR3 sequence: CASSHHEIGNTEAFF. The CDR3 nucleotides are TGCGCCAGCAGCCATCACGAGATCGGGAACACTGAAGCTTTCTTT.

The chain is built from TRBV20-1 and TRBJ1-2, with D possibly matching TRBD1 (5 bases). The CDR3 length is 15 residues. V lost 4 bases and J lost 2, with 17 bases in between. Germline assignment: CDR1 DFQATT and CDR2 SNEGSKA (reference sequence). The CDR3 sequence is CSAIGAGTENYGYTF. Written as DNA, the CDR3 is TGCAGTGCTATAGGGGCGGGGACGGAGAACTATGGCTACACCTTC.

This clonotype occurred a few times. The CDR3: CASREREGYNEQFF. As DNA, the CDR3 is TGTGCCAGCAGAGAACGGGAGGGCTACAATGAGCAGTTCTTC. This chain links TRBV7-9 with TRBJ2-1, with 8 nucleotides matching TRBD2. Per germline, CDR1 SEHNR and CDR2 FQNEAQ (reference sequence). The CDR3 spans 14 residues. The ends lost 6 bases at V and 3 bases at J; junction bases unmatched: 4.

The V call is TRBV20-1, the J call TRBJ2-1; a weak D match, TRBD1 (6 bases). Germline V gene sequence: CDR1 DFQATT, CDR2 SNEGSKA (reference sequence). V lost 3 bases and J lost 7, with 19 bases in between. This CDR3 has 15 amino acids. The CDR3 is CSARGRGGRLNEQFF. CDR3 nucleotides: TGCAGTGCTAGGGGAAGAGGGGGAAGGTTAAATGAGCAGTTCTTC.

Concerning this clonotype itself: Possible read error: a much larger clone is one base away. The chain carries TRBV6-1 and TRBJ1-5; no clear D gene. Germline lookup yields CDR1 MNHNS and CDR2 SASEGT. There are 15 residues in the CDR3. In DNA, the CDR3 is TGTGCCGGCAGTGAAGGGCTTCAGAGCAATCAGCCCCAGCATTTT. Its protein product is CAGSEGLQSNQPQHF.

The chain joins TRBV4-1 to TRBJ2-2; D possibly corresponds to TRBD1 (6 bases). The CDR3 sequence is 15 residues long. The germline V gene has CDR1 MGHRA and CDR2 YSYEKL. With 1 base removed from V and 8 bases from J, the gap between germline ends came to 14 bases. CDR3 region: CASSQGDTRGGELFF. As DNA, the CDR3 is TGCGCCAGCAGCCAAGGGGACACACGAGGGGGGGAGCTGTTTTTT.

This clonotype was recorded at least ten times. This rearrangement joins TRBV18 to TRBJ2-7, with TRBD1 identical over 8 bases. Trimming at V came to 8 bases and at J to 4 bases, leaving 7 bases not matched to a gene. The CDR3 spans 13 residues. CDR1 is KGHSH and CDR2 is LQKENI in the germline V gene. CDR3 nucleotides: TGTGCCAGCGGCGGGCAGGGGGCTTACGAGCAGTACTTC. This encodes CASGGQGAYEQYF.

This rearrangement joins TRBV11-3 to TRBJ1-6, with 7 bases matching TRBD1. CDR3 length: 14 residues. CDR1 and CDR2 from the germline V gene are SGHNT and YENEEA. The J segment lost 9 bases and the V segment lost 6 bases, leaving 8 bases of the junction unmatched. The CDR3 DNA sequence: TGTGCCAGCAGACAGGGGACCGGGGCTTCACCCCTCCACTTT. Encoded protein: CASRQGTGASPLHF.

In this sample, this clonotype turned up a few times. The chain combines TRBV9 with TRBJ2-1; unclear D gene. Trimming took 0 bases from V and 7 from J, leaving 5 bases between them. CDR3 length equals 12 residues. The germline gives CDR1 SGDLS, CDR2 YYNGEE. The CDR3 bases are TGTGCCAGCAGCGTAGAAGCTAATGAGCAGTTCTTC. It translates to CASSVEANEQFF.